The 9 T cell receptor beta chains listed next were all sequenced from one sample in a study of molecular identifiers for immune sequencing clone quantification. TCRdb passed the PCR reads through MiXCR, listing each CDR3 protein once. Among 460,000 or so distinct CDR3 sequences listed, about 22% were seen once. Material for sequencing was naive CD8+ T cells from blood, with Jurkat cell RNA spiked in. This sample's subset: FACS-sorted CD8+CD4-CCR7+CD45RA+ naive T cells. Every receptor here comes from a human donor in good health. Some libraries in this study had Jurkat cell RNA spiked in.

Ten or more counts support this clonotype. The rearrangement uses TRBV29-1 and TRBJ1-2; D not resolved. Trimming left V 0 bases short and J 0 bases short, with 11 bases between. The CDR3 covers 15 residues. From germline, CDR1 is SQVTM and CDR2 ANQGSEA. This CDR3 reads CSVEESRTTNYGYTF. The DNA for the CDR3 is TGCAGCGTTGAAGAGTCCAGAACAACTAACTATGGCTACACCTTC.

This clonotype was counted a few times. J is TRBJ2-7 and V is TRBV7-3; 10 positions agree with TRBD2. The CDR3 runs 15 residues. Germline CDR1 reads SGHTA; CDR2 reads FQGTGA. Unmatched junction bases numbered 9, after V lost 5 bases and J lost 5 bases. CDR3 in DNA: TGTGCCAGCAGCCCCGTGCCTAGCGGGAGCCACGAGCAGTACTTC. This codes for CASSPVPSGSHEQYF. The full variable domain, in which reference TRBV7-3 and TRBJ2-7 provide the parts outside the CDR3, is GAGVSQTPSNKVTEKGKYVELRCDPISGHTALYWYRQSLGQGPEFLIYFQGTGAADDSGLPNDRFFAVRPEGSVSTLKIQRTERGDSAVYLCASSPVPSGSHEQYFGPGTRLTVT.

The chain employs TRBV19 and TRBJ2-7, with 11 bases identical to TRBD2. V was clipped by 3 bases and J by 1 base; unmatched bases: 2. The CDR3 runs 15 residues. The germline V gene encodes CDR1 LNHDA and CDR2 SQIVND (reference sequence). CDR3 in amino acids: CASSISGGGSYEQYF. CDR3 coding DNA: TGTGCCAGTAGTATTAGCGGGGGGGGTTCCTACGAGCAGTACTTC.

This clonotype was seen at least ten times. The CDR3 sequence is CASSSGTSDSTDTQYF. CDR3 sequence (DNA): TGTGCCAGCAGTTCCGGGACTAGCGATAGCACAGATACGCAGTATTTT. The gene calls are TRBV28 and TRBJ2-3; 10 positions agree with TRBD2. The germline V gene has CDR1 MDHEN and CDR2 SYDVKM. Trimming at V came to 4 bases and at J to 0 bases, leaving 4 bases not matched to a gene. The CDR3 runs 16 residues.

This clonotype came up many times. The rearrangement joins TRBV28 to TRBJ2-4; D possibly uses TRBD1 or TRBD2 (5 bases each). The CDR3 runs to 14 residues. Trimming shortened V by 5 bases and J by 8 bases, and 16 bases separated the two germline ends. Germline assignment: CDR1 MDHEN and CDR2 SYDVKM. CDR3 sequence reads: CASSLTPGPDIQYF. The DNA for the CDR3 is TGTGCCAGCAGTCTTACTCCGGGACCGGACATTCAGTACTTC.

This clonotype appeared once. V is TRBV11-2 and J is TRBJ2-7; no clear D. Per germline, CDR1 SGHAT and CDR2 FQNNGV. The CDR3 consists of 12 residues. V shed 0 bases and J shed 9 bases, with 9 bases lying between them. The CDR3: CASSLDPRRQYF. The CDR3 DNA sequence: TGTGCCAGCAGCTTAGACCCTAGGCGGCAGTACTTC. The complete variable domain, with remaining parts taken from reference TRBV11-2 and TRBJ2-7, reads EAGVAQSPRYKIIEKRQSVAFWCNPISGHATLYWYQQILGQGPKLLIQFQNNGVVDDSQLPKDRFSAERLKGVDSTLKIQPAKLEDSAVYLCASSLDPRRQYFGPGTRLTVT.

About this clonotype: A much larger clone differs from this one at a single base, so this may be a read error. The rearrangement uses TRBV7-9 and TRBJ1-5; D possibly corresponds to TRBD1 (6 bases). Germline loops: CDR1 SEHNR, CDR2 FQNEAQ (reference sequence). CDR3 length: 15 amino acids. The DNA for the CDR3 is TGTGCCAGCAGCTTAGGCGGGGGGGGCGGTCAGCCCCAGCGTTTT. It encodes CASSLGGGGGQPQRF. Full variable domain (outside the CDR3, taken from reference TRBV7-9 and TRBJ1-5): DTGVSQNPRHKITKRGQNVTFRCDPISEHNRLYWYRQTLGQGPEFLTYFQNEAQLEKSRLLSDRFSAERPKGSFSTLEIQRTEQGDSAMYLCASSLGGGGGQPQRFGDGTRLSIL.

The rearrangement links TRBV6-2 or TRBV6-3 to TRBJ2-3; 10 bases are a match to TRBD2. CDR3 length: 17 amino acids. Germline trimming cut 1 base from V and 4 bases from J; bases unmatched to any gene: 8. From germline, CDR1 is MNHEY and CDR2 SVGEGT. The CDR3 nucleotides read TGTGCCAGCAGTTACTTTGGGTTAGCGGGGGGTTCAGATACGCAGTATTTT. Encoded protein: CASSYFGLAGGSDTQYF.

This clonotype came up many times. The chain employs TRBV7-9 and TRBJ2-7; 9 nucleotides agree with TRBD1. V dropped 8 bases and J dropped 3; count of bases not matched to a gene: 17. The CDR3 covers 17 residues. Germline-derived CDR1 and CDR2 are SEHNR and FQNEAQ (reference sequence). Written as DNA, the CDR3 is TGTGCCAGCGAGGGGTCCACGACAGGGGGGGCCCGCTACGAGCAGTACTTC. It is translated as CASEGSTTGGARYEQYF. The full variable domain, rest sourced from reference TRBV7-9 and TRBJ2-7, is DTGVSQNPRHKITKRGQNVTFRCDPISEHNRLYWYRQTLGQGPEFLTYFQNEAQLEKSRLLSDRFSAERPKGSFSTLEIQRTEQGDSAMYLCASEGSTTGGARYEQYFGPGTRLTVT.